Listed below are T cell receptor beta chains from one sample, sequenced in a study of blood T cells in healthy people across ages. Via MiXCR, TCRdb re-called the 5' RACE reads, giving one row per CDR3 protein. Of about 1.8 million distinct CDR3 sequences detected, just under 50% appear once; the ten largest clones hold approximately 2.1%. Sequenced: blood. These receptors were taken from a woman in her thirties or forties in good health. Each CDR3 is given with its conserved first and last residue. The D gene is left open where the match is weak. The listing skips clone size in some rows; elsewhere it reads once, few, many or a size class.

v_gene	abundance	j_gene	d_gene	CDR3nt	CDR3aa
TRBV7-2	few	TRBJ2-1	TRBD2	TGTGCCAGCAGCATTAATAGCGGGGGGGCTCTGAATGAGCAGTTCTTC	CASSINSGGALNEQFF
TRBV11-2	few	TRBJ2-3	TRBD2	TGTGCCGGCAGCTTATCTAGCGGGGGTACAGATACGCAGTATTTT	CAGSLSSGGTDTQYF
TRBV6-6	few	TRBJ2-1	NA	TGTGCCAGCAGTTCCACACCGGGTGAGCAGTTCTTC	CASSSTPGEQFF
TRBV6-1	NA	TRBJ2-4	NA	TGTGCCAGCAGTGAAAGGGGCCGAACCTCCCATCAGTACTTC	CASSERGRTSHQYF
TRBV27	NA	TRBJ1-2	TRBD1	TGTGCCAGCAGTTTGACAGGGCCTAACTATGGCTACACCTTC	CASSLTGPNYGYTF
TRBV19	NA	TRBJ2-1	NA	TGTGCCAGTTCGCTCTACGGGGGTACGATGTACAATGAGCAGTTCTTC	CASSLYGGTMYNEQFF
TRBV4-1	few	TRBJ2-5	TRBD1	TGCGCCAGCAGTCCTTCTGGACAGGGGGTTAACCAAGAGACCCAGTACTTC	CASSPSGQGVNQETQYF
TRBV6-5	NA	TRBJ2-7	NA	TGTGCCAGCAGTTACTCACCAGACAAAGCCTACGAGCAGTACTTC	CASSYSPDKAYEQYF
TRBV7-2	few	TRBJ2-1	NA	TGTGCCAGCAGATCCACCTCGGTGAAAAGGAATGAGCAGTTCTTC	CASRSTSVKRNEQFF
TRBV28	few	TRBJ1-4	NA	TGTGCCAGCAGCCTACTCAATGAAAAACTGTTTTTT	CASSLLNEKLFF
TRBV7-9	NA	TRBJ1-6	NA	TGTGCCAGCAGCTTAGTGAATAATCGTCCCTCAAGCTCCTATAATTCACCCCTCCACTTT	CASSLVNNRPSSSYNSPLHF
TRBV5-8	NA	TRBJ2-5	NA	TGTGCCAGCAAAGGGACTCCTCTCGAGACCCAGTACTTC	CASKGTPLETQYF
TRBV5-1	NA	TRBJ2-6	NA	TGCGCCAGCAGCTTGTCGGCGTACTCTGGGGCCAACGTCCTGACTTTC	CASSLSAYSGANVLTF
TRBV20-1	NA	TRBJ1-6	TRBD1	TGCAGTGCTAGAGATTTAGCAGGGGGCTTATCACCCCTCCACTTT	CSARDLAGGLSPLHF
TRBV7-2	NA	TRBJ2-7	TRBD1	TGTGCCAGCAGCTTAACCGGGACAGGGGCCACCTACGAGCAGTACTTC	CASSLTGTGATYEQYF
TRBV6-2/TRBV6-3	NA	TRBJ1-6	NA	TGTGCCAGCAGAGAGGACAGCTCCTATAATTCACCCCTCCACTTT	CASREDSSYNSPLHF
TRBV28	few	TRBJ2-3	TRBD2	TGTGCCAGCAGTTTCGCTGTTCCTAGCGGGGGTACAGATACGCAGTATTTT	CASSFAVPSGGTDTQYF
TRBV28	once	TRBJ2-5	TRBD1	TGTGCCAGCAGTTTATCCCTAAGGGGGCAATCAGAGACCCAGTACTTC	CASSLSLRGQSETQYF
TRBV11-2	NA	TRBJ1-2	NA	TGTGCCAGCAGCCACGTATCGGGGTATTGCACCTTC	CASSHVSGYCTF
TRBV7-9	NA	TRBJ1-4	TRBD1	TGTGCCAGCAGCCGGGGACAGGGCGTCGTTAATGAAAAACTGTTTTTT	CASSRGQGVVNEKLFF
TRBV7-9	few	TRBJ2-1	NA	TGTGCCAGCAGCTTGGTCCCCGTCTACAATGAGCAGTTCTTC	CASSLVPVYNEQFF
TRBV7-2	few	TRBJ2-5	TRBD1	TGTGCCAGCAGCTTCGGACAGGGGCGAAAAGAGACCCAGTACTTC	CASSFGQGRKETQYF
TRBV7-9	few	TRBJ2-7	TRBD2	TGTGCCAGTAGCGACTCGGGAACTAGCGGCTCCTACGAGCAGTACTTC	CASSDSGTSGSYEQYF
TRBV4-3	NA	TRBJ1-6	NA	TGCGCCAGCAGCCAAGATAGTGCAGGGGACTATAATTCACCCCTCCACTTT	CASSQDSAGDYNSPLHF
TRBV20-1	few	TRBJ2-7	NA	TGCAGTGCCCCTGAGGAGGGCGGGGCACTTACCTACGAGCAGTACTTC	CSAPEEGGALTYEQYF
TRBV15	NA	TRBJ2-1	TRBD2	TGTGCCACCAGCCTCCAGCGGGGCGCTCACAATGAGCAGTTCTTC	CATSLQRGAHNEQFF
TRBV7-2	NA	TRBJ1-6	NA	TGTGCCAGCAGCCCCCCTGGGACGTTACCCCTCCACTTT	CASSPPGTLPLHF
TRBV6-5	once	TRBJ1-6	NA	TGTGCCAGCAGTTTAGACAGAAGGGATAATTCACCCCTCCACTTT	CASSLDRRDNSPLHF
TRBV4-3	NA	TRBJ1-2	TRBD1	TGCACCAGCAGTCAGACAGGGTCGGGCTATGGCTACACCTTC	CTSSQTGSGYGYTF
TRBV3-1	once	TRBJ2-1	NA	TGTGCCAGCAGCCCCCCCGCTAGCTGGTCCTACAATGAGCAGTTCTTC	CASSPPASWSYNEQFF
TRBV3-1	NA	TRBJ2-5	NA	TGTGCCAGCAGCCAAGGACCCACGAAACAAGAGACCCAGTACTTC	CASSQGPTKQETQYF
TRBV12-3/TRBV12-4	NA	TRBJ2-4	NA	TGTGCCAGCAATCAAGGGGCAGGGGTAGCCAAAAACATTCAGTACTTC	CASNQGAGVAKNIQYF
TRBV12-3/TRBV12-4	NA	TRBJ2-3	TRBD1	TGTGCCAGCAGTTTGATCCGGGACAGGAGGCTTAGCACAGATACGCAGTATTTT	CASSLIRDRRLSTDTQYF
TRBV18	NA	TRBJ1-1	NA	TGTGCCAGCTCACCACAGGGAGGCTCGAACACTGAAGCTTTCTTT	CASSPQGGSNTEAFF